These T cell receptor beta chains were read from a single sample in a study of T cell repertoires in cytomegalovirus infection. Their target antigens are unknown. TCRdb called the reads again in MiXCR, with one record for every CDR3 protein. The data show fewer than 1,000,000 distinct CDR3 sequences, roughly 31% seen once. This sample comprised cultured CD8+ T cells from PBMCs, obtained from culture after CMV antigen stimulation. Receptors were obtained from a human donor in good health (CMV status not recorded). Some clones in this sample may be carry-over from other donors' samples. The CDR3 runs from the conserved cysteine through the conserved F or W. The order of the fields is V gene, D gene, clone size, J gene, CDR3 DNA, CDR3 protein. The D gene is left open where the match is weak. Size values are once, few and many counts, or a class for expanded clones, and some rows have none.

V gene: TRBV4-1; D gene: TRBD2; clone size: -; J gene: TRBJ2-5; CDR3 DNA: TGCGCCAGCAGCCAACAGGATAGCGGGGTCTTTGCGGAGACCCAGTACTTC; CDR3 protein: CASSQQDSGVFAETQYF
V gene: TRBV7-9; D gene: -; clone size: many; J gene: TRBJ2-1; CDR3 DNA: TGTGCCAGCACCCCCGCTTGGGGCCATGAGCAGTTCTTC; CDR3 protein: CASTPAWGHEQFF
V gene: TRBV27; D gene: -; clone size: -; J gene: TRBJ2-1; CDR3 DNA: TGTGCCAGCTCCCTTTCAGGTCAGAGTGAGCAGTTCTTC; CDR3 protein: CASSLSGQSEQFF
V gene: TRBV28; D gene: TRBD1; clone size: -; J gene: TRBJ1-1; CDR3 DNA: TGTGCCAGCAGTTTGCGTGACAGGGTGGATGCGAACACTGAAGCTTTCTTT; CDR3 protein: CASSLRDRVDANTEAFF
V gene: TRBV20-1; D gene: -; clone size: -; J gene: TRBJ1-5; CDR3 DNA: TGCAGTGCTTCTGCGGGGGGCATGAGTCAGCCCCAGCATTTT; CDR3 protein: CSASAGGMSQPQHF
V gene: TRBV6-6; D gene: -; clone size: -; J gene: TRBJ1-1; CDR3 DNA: TGTGCCAGCGCCCCCCTTAGCCGTGAAGCTTTCTTT; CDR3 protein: CASAPLSREAFF
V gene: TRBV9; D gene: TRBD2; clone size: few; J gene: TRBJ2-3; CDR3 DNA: TGTGCCAGCAGCCACCCAGCTAGCGGGGACACAGATACGCAGTATTTT; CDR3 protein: CASSHPASGDTDTQYF
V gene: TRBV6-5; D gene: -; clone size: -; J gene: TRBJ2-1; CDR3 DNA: TGTGCCAGCAGCGGGTGGGGGTGGCAGTTCTTC; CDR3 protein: CASSGWGWQFF
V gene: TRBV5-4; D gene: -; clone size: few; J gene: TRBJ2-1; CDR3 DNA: TGTGCCAGCAGCCTGGCTGTGGACAATGAGCAGTTCTTC; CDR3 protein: CASSLAVDNEQFF
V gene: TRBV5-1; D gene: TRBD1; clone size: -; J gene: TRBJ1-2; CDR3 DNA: TGCGCCAGCAGCTTAAAGGGGGGACAGCCCAACTATGGCTACACCTTC; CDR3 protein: CASSLKGGQPNYGYTF
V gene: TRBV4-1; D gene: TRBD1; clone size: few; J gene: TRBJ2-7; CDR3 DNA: TGCGCCAGCAGCCACCTCCAACTCGGACAGGGGGCTTACGAGCAGTACTTC; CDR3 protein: CASSHLQLGQGAYEQYF